This T cell receptor beta chain appears in the sequencing data of a study of T-cell memory formation after mild COVID-19. The CDR3 runs 16 residues. J lost 6 bases, V lost 3 bases, and 12 bases had no gene match. Germline values: CDR1 DFQATT, CDR2 SNEGSKA (reference sequence). The 5'RACE method, run with constant-segment primers, produced TCR alpha and TCR beta cDNA libraries (carrying sample barcodes and UMIs). MiXCR was run by TCRdb on the 5' RACE reads, yielding one entry per CDR3 protein. This table has fewer than 650,000 distinct CDR3 sequences, 17% appearing once. The sequenced sample consisted of PBMCs or a T cell subset sorted from them (not recorded which). The TCR was taken from an adult woman who had mild COVID-19 (a few samples of this study predate the infection). Cell type and time point are not known. The rearrangement uses TRBV20-1 and TRBJ2-7, with 12 bases identical to TRBD1. For the CDR3, the DNA is TGCAGTGCTAGTTCCGGGACAGGGGGCAGGTTGGTCGAGCAGTACTTC. Translated, it gives CSASSGTGGRLVEQYF.